Listed here are 11 T cell receptor beta chains from one sample, sequenced in a study of blood T cell repertoires in COVID-19. Data came from immunoSEQ multiplex PCR; TCRdb stores just in-frame clones and leaves some out. The data show about 150,000 clones, with under 85% seen just once and 0.6% to 0.65% held by the top ten. The sample taken for sequencing was peripheral blood. These receptors originate from a man in his 60s with COVID-19, enrolled during active disease.

V and J are TRBV9 and TRBJ1-2, with D uncertain. The CDR3 is made up of 14 amino acids. V was pared by 4 bases and J by 0 bases, with 10 bases between. Germline lookup yields CDR1 SGDLS and CDR2 YYNGEE. The CDR3 loop reads CASSPIFTNYGYTF. The CDR3 region has the DNA TGTGCCAGCAGCCCTATATTTACTAACTATGGCTACACCTTC. The full variable domain, completed using reference TRBV9 and TRBJ1-2, is DSGVTQTPKHLITATGQRVTLRCSPRSGDLSVYWYQQSLDQGLQFLIQYYNGEERAKGNILERFSAQQFPDLHSELNLSSLELGDSALYFCASSPIFTNYGYTFGSGTRLTVV.

In DNA, the CDR3 is TGTGCCAGCAGCGTAGTAGGGGACAGGGGAGGCTACACCTTC. As protein: CASSVVGDRGGYTF. The chain employs TRBV9 and TRBJ1-2; TRBD1 agrees at 10 bases. Trimming at V came to 0 bases and at J to 8 bases, leaving 4 bases not matched to a gene. The CDR3 has 14 amino acids. Germline loops: CDR1 SGDLS, CDR2 YYNGEE.

This clone showed up just once. The gene calls are TRBV6-5 and TRBJ2-1, with D possibly being TRBD1 (5 bases). V shed 5 bases and J shed 7 bases, with 9 bases lying between them. The CDR3 totals 12 residues. Germline V gives CDR1 MNHEY, CDR2 SVGAGI. CDR3 amino acids: CASSLRGNEQFF. The DNA for the CDR3 is TGTGCCAGCAGTCTAAGGGGAAATGAGCAGTTCTTC.

The chain is built from TRBV2 and TRBJ1-6, with D tentatively TRBD1 (6 bases). The germline gives CDR1 SNHLY, CDR2 FYNNEI. V lost 5 bases, J lost 9 bases, and 11 bases lay in between. The CDR3 covers 13 residues. The CDR3 spells CASSRGGGSPLHF. CDR3 nucleotides: TGTGCCAGCAGTCGAGGGGGTGGTTCACCCCTCCACTTT.

The V call is TRBV4-3, the J call TRBJ2-3, with TRBD2 matching over 8 bases. The trim removed 2 bases at V and 3 bases at J, leaving 13 bases unmatched. The CDR3 runs to 18 residues. The germline V gene encodes CDR1 LGHNA and CDR2 YSLEER. The CDR3 region is CASSQNGLRSGSTDTQYF. The CDR3 coding sequence is TGCGCCAGCAGCCAAAACGGGCTCAGAAGCGGGAGTACAGATACGCAGTATTTT.

The rearrangement links TRBV19 to TRBJ1-2; TRBD1 matches at 8 bases. The J segment lost 2 bases and the V segment lost 3 bases, leaving 14 bases of the junction unmatched. The CDR3 spans 18 residues. Germline CDR1 is LNHDA and CDR2 is SQIVND (reference sequence). CDR3 sequence (DNA): TGTGCCAGTAGTATCTCCGGCAGGGGGCCCACTTGGAACTATGGCTACACCTTC. This codes for CASSISGRGPTWNYGYTF.

The CDR3 loop is CASSSTTGVGSPLHF. In nucleotides, the CDR3 is TGTGCCAGCAGTTCGACGACAGGGGTTGGTTCACCCCTCCACTTT. The chain carries TRBV28 and TRBJ1-6, with 8 bases lining up with TRBD1. From germline, CDR1 is MDHEN and CDR2 SYDVKM. Unmatched junction bases numbered 8, after V lost 4 bases and J lost 9 bases. This CDR3 is built from 15 residues.

This clone has only a few counts. V usage is TRBV11-3 and J usage is TRBJ1-1; D perhaps matches TRBD1 (6 bases). The CDR3 loop spans 14 amino acids. The V gene lost 1 base and the J gene lost 10 bases, with 16 bases spanning the gap. Germline CDR1 is SGHNT and CDR2 is YENEEA. The CDR3 DNA sequence: TGTGCCAGCAGCTTAGGGTCCAGTCTAGGGGGAGCTTTCTTT. Translation: CASSLGSSLGGAFF.

The chain recombines TRBV4-2 with TRBJ1-3; D unclear. V shed 5 bases and J shed 4 bases, with 15 bases lying between them. The CDR3 has 15 amino acids. Germline V gene sequence: CDR1 LGHNA, CDR2 YNFKEQ. CDR3 in amino acids: CASSEGRALGNTIYF. In DNA, the CDR3 is TGTGCCAGCAGCGAGGGTAGGGCTTTGGGAAACACCATATATTTT.

The chain has TRBV7-9 and TRBJ1-1; D may be TRBD1 (5 bases). Trimming took 4 bases from V and 4 from J, leaving 13 bases between them. The CDR3 is 14 residues long. Germline V CDR1 and CDR2: SEHNR, FQNEAQ (reference sequence). The DNA for the CDR3 is TGTGCCAGCAGCTCCCTGGGGGGGAGCACTGAAGCTTTCTTT. Amino acids: CASSSLGGSTEAFF.

This chain joins TRBV30 and TRBJ1-5; maybe TRBD1 (5 bases). The CDR3 covers 14 residues. V lost 0 bases and J 6 bases, leaving 12 bases between the germline ends. Germline CDR1 reads GTSNPN; CDR2 reads SVGIG (reference sequence). The CDR3 reads CAWSVAGGGQPQHF. The DNA of the CDR3 is TGTGCCTGGAGTGTCGCGGGGGGAGGTCAGCCCCAGCATTTT.